These 23 T cell receptor beta chains share one sample of origin, sequenced in a study of cytomegalovirus exposure and HLA in healthy donors. This PCR relied on a set of 60 Vbeta primers and 13 Jbeta primers. Measured with immunoSEQ multiplex PCR; TCRdb has only the in-frame clones, and not every one. In the table there are 160,000 or so clones, 70% to 80% of which are singletons. Sequenced: PBMCs. Every receptor here comes from a woman between 40 and 55 years old in good health and CMV-seronegative.

The chain combines TRBV6-6 with TRBJ2-5, with D perhaps TRBD1 (6 bases). This CDR3 has 15 amino acids. Per the germline V gene, CDR1 is MNHNY and CDR2 is SVGAGI (reference sequence). Trimming removed 6 bases from V and 2 bases from J, with 16 bases in between. The CDR3 loop reads CASRREQGPQETQYF. In nucleotides, the CDR3 is TGTGCCAGCAGGCGCGAACAGGGCCCGCAAGAGACCCAGTACTTC.

The chain has TRBV28 and TRBJ1-5; 7 bases fit TRBD1. The germline V gene encodes CDR1 MDHEN and CDR2 SYDVKM. J was trimmed by 3 bases and V by 6 bases; bases with no gene match: 8. The length of the CDR3 is 15 residues. CDR3 sequence: CASSTQGIHNQPQHF. Written as DNA, the CDR3 is TGTGCCAGCAGCACACAGGGGATCCACAATCAGCCCCAGCATTTT.

This clone appeared once. The chain carries TRBV10-3 and TRBJ2-1; D unclear. The CDR3 extends over 11 amino acids. Trimming took off 9 bases at V and 5 bases at J, with 8 bases between the two ends. From germline, CDR1 is ENHRY and CDR2 SYGVKD. The CDR3 bases are TGTGCCATTCGCGGAAACAATGAGCAGTTCTTC. Translating it yields CAIRGNNEQFF.

The chain carries TRBV5-1 and TRBJ2-3, with TRBD1 matching 11 bases. This CDR3 contains 18 residues. CDR1 is SGHRS and CDR2 is YFSETQ in the germline V gene. J was trimmed by 4 bases and V by 4 bases; bases with no gene match: 14. CDR3 DNA sequence: TGCGCCAGCAGCCTCTCTAACTGGACAGGGGGCAAGGCAGATACGCAGTATTTT. Protein product: CASSLSNWTGGKADTQYF.

V is TRBV30 and J is TRBJ1-6, with TRBD1 identical over 9 bases. Germline V gene data show CDR1 as GTSNPN and CDR2 as SVGIG (reference sequence). The CDR3 runs to 15 residues. V trimming: 0 bases; J trimming: 5 bases; junction bases outside the gene matches: 2. In nucleotides, the CDR3 is TGTGCCTGGAGTGTACGGGACAGGGATAATTCACCCCTCCACTTT. It translates to CAWSVRDRDNSPLHF. Full variable domain (outside the CDR3, taken from reference TRBV30 and TRBJ1-6): SQTIHQWPATLVQPVGSPLSLECTVEGTSNPNLYWYRQAAGRGLQLLFYSVGIGQISSEVPQNLSASRPQDRQFILSSKKLLLSDSGFYLCAWSVRDRDNSPLHFGNGTRLTVT.

The chain employs TRBV9 and TRBJ2-3; weak D call: TRBD2 (7 bases). The CDR3 runs to 15 residues. Germline CDR1 SGDLS, CDR2 YYNGEE. V lost 2 bases, J lost 1 base, and 11 bases lay in between. The CDR3 reads CASSVLGGGTDTQYF. Written as DNA, the CDR3 is TGTGCCAGCAGCGTGTTAGGGGGGGGCACAGATACGCAGTATTTT.

V and J are TRBV2 and TRBJ1-5; D gene unclear. Germline V lookup: CDR1 SNHLY, CDR2 FYNNEI. V was clipped by 9 bases and J by 7 bases, with 7 bases between them. The CDR3 is 10 amino acids. This chain's CDR3 is CARGRQPQHF. Written as DNA, the CDR3 is TGTGCCAGAGGCAGGCAGCCCCAGCATTTT.

J is TRBJ1-3 and V is TRBV30, with TRBD1 matching over 9 bases. Looked up from germline, CDR1 is GTSNPN and CDR2 is SVGIG (reference sequence). There are 16 residues in the CDR3. Unmatched junction bases numbered 10, after V lost 7 bases and J lost 0 bases. In DNA form, the CDR3 reads TGTGCCTCGGGACAGGGACAATGGGGCTCTGGAAACACCATATATTTT. This sequence encodes CASGQGQWGSGNTIYF.

The gene calls are TRBV28 and TRBJ2-7; TRBD2 aligns across 8 bases. J was trimmed by 5 bases and V by 4 bases; bases with no gene match: 10. The CDR3 is 15 residues long. Per germline, CDR1 MDHEN and CDR2 SYDVKM. The CDR3 spells CASSWIGRAGDEQYF. Written as DNA, the CDR3 is TGTGCCAGCAGTTGGATCGGGAGGGCGGGGGACGAGCAGTACTTC.

The chain carries TRBV7-2 and TRBJ1-4; D is uncertain. The CDR3 is made up of 15 amino acids. Trimming removed 2 bases from V and 2 bases from J, with 9 bases in between. The germline CDR1 and CDR2 sequences are SGHTA and FQGNSA. The CDR3, as DNA: TGTGCCAGCAGCTTATGGGGAGGGACTAATGAAAAACTGTTTTTT. Protein: CASSLWGGTNEKLFF.

This sequence joins TRBV6-1 and TRBJ1-3; TRBD1 aligns across 8 bases. Germline V lookup: CDR1 MNHNS, CDR2 SASEGT. J was trimmed by 4 bases and V by 7 bases; bases with no gene match: 6. This CDR3 has 14 residues. This CDR3 is CASIPGQAGNTIYF. CDR3 sequence (DNA): TGTGCCAGCATCCCGGGACAGGCAGGAAACACCATATATTTT.

This rearrangement joins TRBV10-3 to TRBJ1-2; D call uncertain. Germline V gene data show CDR1 as ENHRY and CDR2 as SYGVKD. The CDR3 loop spans 13 amino acids. Trimming left V 0 bases short and J 8 bases short, with 10 bases between. The CDR3 DNA is TGTGCCATCAGTGAGTCACCGGAGGGAGGCTACACCTTC. It is translated as CAISESPEGGYTF.

The chain links TRBV9 to TRBJ2-2; TRBD2 matches at 7 bases. The CDR3 is 15 amino acids. Germline V gene lookup returns CDR1 SGDLS and CDR2 YYNGEE. The V gene end was trimmed by 0 bases and the J gene end by 7 bases; junction bases not matched to a gene: 6. This CDR3 is CASSVDGRTNGELFF. The CDR3 region has the DNA TGTGCCAGCAGCGTAGACGGGAGGACGAACGGGGAGCTGTTTTTT.

The rearrangement joins TRBV4-3 to TRBJ2-1, with TRBD2 matching over 7 bases. Germline trimming cut 4 bases from V and 0 bases from J; bases unmatched to any gene: 9. Germline V gives CDR1 LGHNA, CDR2 YSLEER. This CDR3 is 17 amino acids long. The CDR3 DNA reads TGCGCCAGCAGCCCTGAAATAGGGAGGGTCTCCTACAATGAGCAGTTCTTC. Translating it yields CASSPEIGRVSYNEQFF.

The rearrangement links TRBV15 to TRBJ2-1; 8 bases map to TRBD1. The CDR3 extends over 16 amino acids. V lost 0 bases and J lost 9; bases outside the gene matches: 10. Per germline, CDR1 LNHNV and CDR2 YYDKDF (reference sequence). DNA for the CDR3: TGTGCCACCAGCAGAGAGGGCAGGGGGCGCGACGGTGAGCAGTTCTTC. This codes for CATSREGRGRDGEQFF.

This rearrangement joins TRBV6-6 to TRBJ2-2; 7 bases map to TRBD1. Germline-derived CDR1 and CDR2 are MNHNY and SVGAGI (reference sequence). J lost 1 base, V lost 7 bases, and 6 bases had no gene match. The CDR3 totals 15 residues. CDR3 in DNA: TGTGCCAGCAAACTATGGACAGGGAACACCGGGGAGCTGTTTTTT. Amino acid sequence: CASKLWTGNTGELFF.

V is TRBV5-1 and J is TRBJ2-1, with 7 bases aligning to TRBD1. After removal of 6 bases from V and 9 bases from J, the junction contained 9 bases not matched to a gene. The CDR3 is 13 amino acids. Per the germline V gene, CDR1 is SGHRS and CDR2 is YFSETQ. Here the CDR3 reads CASTSLPGGEQFF. Here the CDR3 DNA reads TGCGCCAGCACATCTTTGCCAGGGGGTGAGCAGTTCTTC.

This clone has only a few counts. V is TRBV11-2 and J is TRBJ1-1; 9 bases map to TRBD1. The CDR3 extends over 15 amino acids. The V gene's germline CDR1 is SGHAT and CDR2 FQNNGV. The V and J ends lost 5 bases and 5 bases, in that order; junction bases with no gene match: 9. CDR3 loop: CASSLNMGQGTEAFF. CDR3 nucleotide sequence: TGTGCCAGCAGCCTGAACATGGGACAGGGAACTGAAGCTTTCTTT.

V is TRBV7-2 and J is TRBJ2-6; possibly TRBD1 for D (6 bases). V was shortened by 5 bases and J by 5 bases, with 16 bases between the two germline ends. Looked up from germline, CDR1 is SGHTA and CDR2 is FQGNSA. The CDR3 length is 16 residues. The CDR3 DNA follows: TGTGCCAGCAGCAAAACAGGGAGACTAAGGGCCAACGTCCTGACTTTC. This translates into CASSKTGRLRANVLTF.

The chain couples TRBV28 to TRBJ2-7, with 7 bases that match TRBD1. Germline loops: CDR1 MDHEN, CDR2 SYDVKM. J was trimmed by 3 bases and V by 2 bases; bases with no gene match: 7. This CDR3 has 15 residues. CDR3 in DNA: TGTGCCAGCAGTTTACCACAGGGGAATTTCTACGAGCAGTACTTC. This sequence encodes CASSLPQGNFYEQYF. Supplemented by reference TRBV28 and TRBJ2-7, the full variable domain reads DVKVTQSSRYLVKRTGEKVFLECVQDMDHENMFWYRQDPGLGLRLIYFSYDVKMKEKGDIPEGYSVSREKKERFSLILESASTNQTSMYLCASSLPQGNFYEQYFGPGTRLTVT.

The chain is built from TRBV7-2 and TRBJ2-1; D perhaps matches TRBD2 (6 bases). CDR3 length: 17 residues. In germline, CDR1 is SGHTA, CDR2 FQGNSA. The V and J ends lost 0 bases and 0 bases respectively, with 12 bases between them. CDR3 in DNA: TGTGCCAGCAGCTTAGCCCTTCTGGGGGGCTCCTACAATGAGCAGTTCTTC. This codes for CASSLALLGGSYNEQFF.

The chain is built from TRBV7-8 and TRBJ2-3; D is unclear. This CDR3 is 14 amino acids long. Germline V gene data show CDR1 as SGHVS and CDR2 as FQNEAQ. V lost 4 bases and J 2 bases, leaving 10 bases between the germline ends. The CDR3 sequence: CASSSRPHTDTQYF. CDR3 coding DNA: TGTGCCAGCAGCTCCCGCCCACACACAGATACGCAGTATTTT.

The chain links TRBV5-1 to TRBJ2-1; D remains unclear. Trimming pared 0 bases from V and 7 bases from J, leaving 5 bases between. The germline gives CDR1 SGHRS, CDR2 YFSETQ. The CDR3 sequence is 12 residues long. The CDR3, as DNA: TGCGCCAGCAGCTTGGTGGCAAATGAGCAGTTCTTC. This encodes CASSLVANEQFF.